This TCR beta chain is from a study of T cells in Graves' hyperthyroidism and ophthalmopathy. The overall study: Peripheral blood was collected at initial diagnosis, before any treatment.

On this clonotype: What it binds is not known.

Broader study findings: Onset of ophthalmopathy came a median approximately 6 months after the model predicted it.

RNA transcripts gave rise to amplified TCR beta CDR3 regions. Initially, a first-round RT-PCR of the TCR CDR3 employed the HTBI primer set. TCRdb re-analysed the multiplex PCR reads in MiXCR, keeping a single row per CDR3 protein. Here the sample spans fewer than 350,000 distinct CDR3 sequences, about 18% being singletons. Hyperthyroidism had been newly diagnosed in patients aged 18 to 65, and its duration was under 2 months. Source material for PBMCs was more than 7.5 ml fresh peripheral blood. The germline V gene has CDR1 SGHAT and CDR2 FQNNGV. CDR3 size: 18 residues. V gave up 8 bases and J gave up 1 base; unmatched junction bases: 16.

This TCR was sampled from a woman aged 45-60 years with Graves' hyperthyroidism. The sequencing input was blood. The V and J genes are TRBV11-2 and TRBJ2-2; 7 bases map to TRBD1. CDR3 sequence: CASSPPSGAGGNTGELFF. The CDR3 DNA is TGTGCCAGCTCACCCCCCTCCGGGGCAGGGGGGAACACCGGGGAGCTGTTTTTT.